Below are 17 T cell receptor beta chains sequenced from a single sample in a study of human T cells and chemical hapten exposure. One entry per CDR3 protein, called by TCRdb with MiXCR from the RACE reads. This table holds tens of thousands of distinct CDR3 sequences, about a tenth found once. Time point reported: pre-sensitization, week 0. Treatment of the sample: therapeutic diphenylcyclopropenone sensitization with weekly scalp DPC. It was from unfractionated whole blood that total RNA was extracted. The sample consisted of whole blood, taken in connection with sensitization to the hapten diphenylcyclopropenone (DPC). Source of these receptors: a man aged 50 to 59 with alopecia areata. Some clones in this sample may be carry-over from other donors' samples.

This clonotype showed up just a few times. V and J are TRBV28 and TRBJ2-5; no clear D gene. The germline gives CDR1 MDHEN, CDR2 SYDVKM. The CDR3 length is 14 residues. V lost 6 bases and J lost 5, with 16 bases in between. The CDR3 region has the DNA TGTGCCAGCAGATCCCCAGCCGTAGGCGAGACCCAGTACTTC. Amino acids: CASRSPAVGETQYF.

The genes are TRBV11-2 and TRBJ2-3; D may be TRBD1 (8 bases). V lost 5 bases and J 3 bases, leaving 18 bases between the germline ends. In germline, CDR1 is SGHAT, CDR2 FQNNGV. This CDR3 contains 16 residues. The CDR3 here is CASSQGAGAVTDTQYF. CDR3 sequence (DNA): TGTGCCAGCAGCCAGGGGGCGGGAGCTGTAACAGATACGCAGTATTTT.

This clonotype has more than one count but fewer than ten. The chain combines TRBV12-3 or TRBV12-4 with TRBJ1-1; D remains ambiguous. CDR3 length: 13 amino acids. Trimming stripped 6 bases from V and 4 bases from J, with 12 bases between. In nucleotides, the CDR3 is TGTGCCAGCAGGATCGCGGCGGCCACTGAAGCTTTCTTT. This encodes CASRIAAATEAFF.

This clonotype was counted many times. The rearrangement uses TRBV3-1 and TRBJ2-3; D is unclear. Germline V lookup: CDR1 LGHDT, CDR2 YNNKEL (reference sequence). This CDR3 is 11 amino acids long. The V end was cut by 1 base, the J end by 4 bases, with 0 bases between. Written as DNA, the CDR3 is TGTGCCAGCAGCCAAGCAGATACGCAGTATTTT. Translated, it gives CASSQADTQYF.

Only a few counts were recorded for this clonotype. The V and J genes are TRBV6-5 and TRBJ2-1; maybe TRBD2 (5 bases). V dropped 2 bases and J dropped 8 bases, with 10 bases sitting between them. The V gene's germline CDR1 is MNHEY and CDR2 SVGAGI. The CDR3 sequence is 13 residues long. CDR3 region: CASSYPLEDEQFF. The CDR3 nucleotides are TGTGCCAGCAGTTACCCACTAGAGGATGAGCAGTTCTTC.

The rearrangement links TRBV2 to TRBJ1-1; possibly TRBD1 for D (6 bases). Germline V lookup: CDR1 SNHLY, CDR2 FYNNEI. The CDR3 extends over 15 amino acids. Trimming cost V 6 bases and J 1 base, with 15 bases left between them. CDR3 sequence: CASRRETGPNTEAFF. Here the CDR3 DNA reads TGTGCCAGCAGAAGGGAGACAGGACCGAACACTGAAGCTTTCTTT.

This clonotype was counted between two and nine times. CDR3 in amino acids: CASSIDRSSYNEQFF. CDR3 DNA: TGCGCCAGCAGCATAGACAGGAGCTCCTACAATGAGCAGTTCTTC. The chain links TRBV5-1 to TRBJ2-1; tentative D call: TRBD1 (6 bases). The germline gives CDR1 SGHRS, CDR2 YFSETQ. The CDR3 is 15 residues long. V was cut by 4 bases and J by 0 bases, with 11 bases left in between. Looking up the rest from reference TRBV5-1 and TRBJ2-1 gives the full variable domain: KAGVTQTPRYLIKTRGQQVTLSCSPISGHRSVSWYQQTPGQGLQFLFEYFSETQRNKGNFPGRFSGRQFSNSRSEMNVSTLELGDSALYLCASSIDRSSYNEQFFGPGTRLTVL.

V usage is TRBV29-1 and J usage is TRBJ1-1; possible D gene TRBD1, 5 bases. Germline lookup yields CDR1 SQVTM and CDR2 ANQGSEA. This CDR3 is built from 16 residues. V lost 3 bases, J lost 2 bases, and 19 bases lay in between. The CDR3 DNA follows: TGCAGCGTTGACGGTGGGGCAGGGAGACCCAACACTGAAGCTTTCTTT. It yields the protein CSVDGGAGRPNTEAFF. Complete variable domain (other parts from reference TRBV29-1 and TRBJ1-1): SAVISQKPSRDICQRGTSLTIQCQVDSQVTMMFWYRQQPGQSLTLIATANQGSEATYESGFVIDKFPISRPNLTFSTLTVSNMSPEDSSIYLCSVDGGAGRPNTEAFFGQGTRLTVV.

This chain joins TRBV9 and TRBJ2-7; 10 nucleotides line up with TRBD2. The ends lost 4 bases at V and 3 bases at J; junction bases unmatched: 4. There are 14 residues in the CDR3. Looked up from germline, CDR1 is SGDLS and CDR2 is YYNGEE. The CDR3 spells CASSSRTSGYEQYF. CDR3 DNA sequence: TGTGCCAGCAGCTCCCGGACTAGCGGCTACGAGCAGTACTTC.

This clonotype was seen at least ten times. This chain connects TRBV5-1 to TRBJ2-1, with D perhaps TRBD2 (7 bases). Trimming took off 4 bases at V and 1 base at J, with 15 bases between the two ends. The CDR3 extends over 16 amino acids. CDR1 is SGHRS, CDR2 YFSETQ, per germline. The CDR3: CASSLGGELSYNEQFF. CDR3 DNA: TGCGCCAGCAGCCTAGGGGGGGAGTTGTCCTACAATGAGCAGTTCTTC.

In its sample, this clonotype was seen a few times. The chain has TRBV10-1 and TRBJ2-3; D call uncertain. Trimming removed 8 bases from V and 0 bases from J, with 18 bases in between. CDR3 length: 16 amino acids. CDR1 is WNHNN, CDR2 SYGVQD, per germline (reference sequence). CDR3: CASLRRGQASTDTQYF. In DNA, the CDR3 is TGCGCCAGCCTGAGACGCGGCCAAGCTAGCACAGATACGCAGTATTTT.

This clonotype was seen repeatedly, ten times or more. This chain links TRBV19 with TRBJ1-2, with TRBD1 matching over 9 bases. The CDR3 covers 17 residues. V was clipped by 3 bases and J by 7 bases; unmatched bases: 15. Germline V gene lookup returns CDR1 LNHDA and CDR2 SQIVND (reference sequence). The CDR3 bases are TGTGCCAGTAGTATTCCCCTCGGACAGGGGACGGCGCGTGGCTACACCTTC. This sequence encodes CASSIPLGQGTARGYTF.

This clonotype was seen more than once but under ten times. The genes are TRBV5-1 and TRBJ2-5; no reliable D call. Germline-derived CDR1 and CDR2 are SGHRS and YFSETQ. The CDR3 extends over 13 amino acids. V lost 3 bases, J lost 4 bases, and 10 bases lay in between. The CDR3 coding sequence is TGCGCCAGCAGCTCGGTCCCAGGAGAGACCCAGTACTTC. Protein: CASSSVPGETQYF.

This clonotype was counted many times. The chain has TRBV19 and TRBJ1-5, with D maybe TRBD1 (6 bases). Germline CDR1 is LNHDA and CDR2 is SQIVND (reference sequence). The CDR3 is made up of 13 amino acids. With 9 bases removed from V and 4 bases from J, the gap between germline ends came to 13 bases. The CDR3 reads CASARGLNQPQHF. In nucleotides, the CDR3 is TGTGCCAGCGCCAGGGGTTTGAATCAGCCCCAGCATTTT.

V usage is TRBV7-2 and J usage is TRBJ2-3; 9 bases are a match to TRBD2. Germline V gene data show CDR1 as SGHTA and CDR2 as FQGNSA. The V segment lost 5 bases and the J segment 1 base; nucleotides outside the gene matches: 16. The CDR3 has 19 residues. The CDR3 loop is CASSRGRLAGVTRTDTQYF. The CDR3 DNA is TGTGCCAGCAGCCGCGGTAGGTTAGCGGGAGTGACCCGCACAGATACGCAGTATTTT.

There are a few counts of this clonotype. The CDR3 DNA sequence: TGTGCCAGCAGCCAAGGTTCAACAGGGGGTCAGCCCCAGCATTTT. It yields the protein CASSQGSTGGQPQHF. The V and J genes are TRBV3-1 and TRBJ1-5; 8 positions match TRBD1. J was trimmed by 6 bases and V by 1 base; bases with no gene match: 5. CDR3 length equals 15 residues. Germline V gene sequence: CDR1 LGHDT, CDR2 YNNKEL (reference sequence).

This clonotype occurred a few times. The chain combines TRBV7-9 with TRBJ2-4; TRBD2 might be the D (6 bases). The CDR3 loop spans 16 amino acids. Germline loops: CDR1 SEHNR, CDR2 FQNEAQ (reference sequence). V shed 0 bases and J shed 3 bases, with 12 bases lying between them. The CDR3: CASSLAGGVGKNIQYF. Written as DNA, the CDR3 is TGTGCCAGCAGCTTAGCGGGGGGAGTCGGCAAAAACATTCAGTACTTC.